The 21 T cell receptor beta chains listed next were all sequenced from one sample in a study of blood T cell repertoires in COVID-19. TCRdb's copy holds only in-frame clones and misses some; the assay was immunoSEQ multiplex PCR. Found here are almost 400,000 clones, more than 70% of them singletons; the top ten hold approximately 2.4%. Sequencing was carried out using peripheral blood. These TCRs come from a woman in her fifties or sixties with COVID-19, enrolled during active disease.

The V and J genes are TRBV27 and TRBJ1-2, with a weak D call TRBD1 (6 bases). V lost 0 bases, J lost 4 bases, and 12 bases lay in between. Germline lookup yields CDR1 MNHEY and CDR2 SMNVEV (reference sequence). The length of the CDR3 is 15 residues. The CDR3 DNA reads as TGTGCCAGCAGTTTATCCCCGGGCAGGGGCTATGGCTACACCTTC. This translates into CASSLSPGRGYGYTF.

This chain joins TRBV6-1 and TRBJ2-1; a possible D gene is TRBD1 (5 bases). V lost 2 bases and J lost 12, with 11 bases in between. CDR3 length: 12 residues. Germline V gene sequence: CDR1 MNHNS, CDR2 SASEGT. CDR3 region: CASSERQGGQFF. The CDR3 region has the DNA TGTGCCAGCAGTGAAAGGCAGGGCGGGCAGTTCTTC.

In DNA form, the CDR3 reads TGCGCCAGCAGCTTGGATACAGGTAGCAATCAGCCCCAGCATTTT. As protein: CASSLDTGSNQPQHF. The chain combines TRBV5-1 with TRBJ1-5; D may be TRBD1 (5 bases). Germline values: CDR1 SGHRS, CDR2 YFSETQ. The CDR3 contains 15 residues. Trimming took 0 bases from V and 0 from J, leaving 7 bases between them.

V gene TRBV19 combines with J gene TRBJ2-5, with a tentative D call TRBD1 (5 bases). V gave up 5 bases and J gave up 5 bases, with 12 bases separating them. Germline CDR1 reads LNHDA; CDR2 reads SQIVND (reference sequence). The CDR3 totals 13 residues. CDR3 residues: CASSFPGKETQYF. The CDR3 DNA follows: TGTGCCAGTAGTTTCCCAGGGAAGGAGACCCAGTACTTC.

With regard to this clone: Other nucleotide sequences in the sample specify the same CDR3. V and J are TRBV9 and TRBJ2-3; D perhaps matches TRBD2 (5 bases). The germline CDR1 and CDR2 sequences are SGDLS and YYNGEE. V shed 0 bases and J shed 1 base, with 9 bases lying between them. The CDR3 totals 15 residues. The chain's CDR3 is CASSVAPRGTDTQYF. The CDR3 nucleotides are TGTGCCAGCAGCGTAGCTCCGAGGGGCACAGATACGCAGTATTTT.

The chain employs TRBV27 and TRBJ2-7, with 8 bases lining up with TRBD1. V shed 6 bases and J 0 bases; nucleotides not matched to a gene: 4. Germline CDR1 reads MNHEY; CDR2 reads SMNVEV (reference sequence). The CDR3 spans 14 residues. The CDR3 DNA reads as TGTGCCAGCAGCGTGACAGGGGACTCCTACGAGCAGTACTTC. Translated, it gives CASSVTGDSYEQYF.

The V and J genes are TRBV18 and TRBJ2-3; 8 positions match TRBD1. The CDR3 spans 13 residues. Germline V gene lookup returns CDR1 KGHSH and CDR2 LQKENI. The ends lost 5 bases at V and 6 bases at J; junction bases unmatched: 4. CDR3 region: CASSVTGVDTQYF. For the CDR3, the DNA is TGTGCCAGCTCAGTGACAGGGGTCGATACGCAGTATTTT.

The CDR3 sequence is CASSHIQQGNEQFF. The CDR3 nucleotides are TGTGCCAGCAGCCATATCCAACAGGGCAATGAGCAGTTCTTC. The chain couples TRBV9 to TRBJ2-1; possibly TRBD1 for D (6 bases). CDR3 size: 14 residues. CDR1 and CDR2 (germline): SGDLS, YYNGEE. Trimming stripped 4 bases from V and 6 bases from J, with 14 bases between.

The V gene is TRBV28, the J gene TRBJ1-2, with D perhaps matching TRBD1 (5 bases). CDR1 is MDHEN and CDR2 is SYDVKM in the germline V gene. The CDR3 totals 14 residues. Between the trimmed V and J ends, which lost 4 bases and 0 bases, there was a span of 9 bases. CDR3 in DNA: TGTGCCAGCAGTTCGGGGGTTCCTAACTATGGCTACACCTTC. It specifies CASSSGVPNYGYTF.

This clone was counted a few times. The same CDR3 can be traced to other DNA sequences in this sample. This chain connects TRBV20-1 to TRBJ2-1; D ambiguous. Germline lookup yields CDR1 DFQATT and CDR2 SNEGSKA (reference sequence). Trimming shortened V by 8 bases and J by 0 bases, and 5 bases separated the two germline ends. This CDR3 has 11 amino acids. Written as DNA, the CDR3 is TGCAGTAGAGGCTCCTACAATGAGCAGTTCTTC. This codes for CSRGSYNEQFF.

This chain uses TRBV5-1 with TRBJ2-2, with D possibly being TRBD1 (5 bases). Per germline, CDR1 SGHRS and CDR2 YFSETQ. V lost 4 bases to trimming and J lost 2 bases, with 12 bases between them. CDR3 length equals 15 residues. The CDR3 protein is CASSAARVNTGELFF. The DNA of the CDR3 is TGCGCCAGCAGCGCGGCCAGGGTAAACACCGGGGAGCTGTTTTTT.

The J gene is TRBJ2-1, the V gene TRBV5-4; the match to TRBD1 covers 7 bases. The CDR3 is made up of 14 amino acids. The junction had 9 bases not matched to a gene; V was cut back by 2 bases and J by 10 bases. Germline lookup yields CDR1 SGHNT and CDR2 YYREEE (reference sequence). The CDR3 loop reads CASSFGTVGREQFF. DNA of the CDR3: TGTGCCAGCAGCTTTGGGACAGTTGGTCGGGAGCAGTTCTTC.

The J gene is TRBJ2-6, the V gene TRBV5-6; D perhaps matches TRBD1 (5 bases). The CDR3 totals 15 residues. The V gene lost 2 bases and the J gene lost 2 bases, with 8 bases spanning the gap. From germline, CDR1 is SGHDT and CDR2 YYEEEE. The chain's CDR3 is CASSLVGPGANVLTF. CDR3 nucleotide sequence: TGTGCCAGCAGCTTAGTGGGGCCTGGGGCCAACGTCCTGACTTTC.

This rearrangement joins TRBV28 to TRBJ1-2; tentatively, D is TRBD1 (5 bases). Trimming pared 2 bases from V and 12 bases from J, leaving 16 bases between. The CDR3 spans 13 residues. Germline-derived CDR1 and CDR2 are MDHEN and SYDVKM. This CDR3 reads CASSLGASPRNTF. CDR3 bases: TGTGCCAGCAGTTTAGGGGCCTCCCCTCGGAACACCTTC.

The rearrangement joins TRBV6-1 to TRBJ2-7, with 9 bases that match TRBD1. The CDR3 has 15 residues. Looked up from germline, CDR1 is MNHNS and CDR2 is SASEGT. Trimming removed 2 bases from V and 1 base from J; junction bases left unmatched: 3. In DNA, the CDR3 is TGTGCCAGCAGTGAACAGGGACAGGGTTCCTACGAGCAGTACTTC. Protein sequence: CASSEQGQGSYEQYF.

The rearrangement links TRBV27 to TRBJ2-7; 11 bases are shared with TRBD1. The germline gives CDR1 MNHEY, CDR2 SMNVEV (reference sequence). The junction had 6 bases not matched to a gene; V was cut back by 4 bases and J by 4 bases. The CDR3 extends over 15 amino acids. The DNA of the CDR3 is TGTGCCAGCAGTTCAAGGGACAGGGGGAAATACGAGCAGTACTTC. Translation: CASSSRDRGKYEQYF.

The V gene is TRBV7-9, the J gene TRBJ1-4; TRBD1 matches 7 bases. V lost 1 base, J lost 8 bases, and 4 bases stayed unmatched. This CDR3 has 14 amino acids. Germline loops: CDR1 SEHNR, CDR2 FQNEAQ (reference sequence). The CDR3: CASSLGQGGEKLFF. The CDR3 DNA is TGTGCCAGCAGCTTAGGACAGGGTGGAGAAAAACTGTTTTTT.

For this clone: Additional DNA sequences in this sample encode the identical CDR3. In nucleotides, the CDR3 is TGTGCCAGTTCGGGGGGCTACTATGGCTACACCTTC. Its translation is CASSGGYYGYTF. The rearrangement uses TRBV19 and TRBJ1-2; D may be TRBD1 (6 bases). Germline V CDR1 and CDR2: LNHDA, SQIVND (reference sequence). This CDR3 has 12 residues. The V gene lost 8 bases and the J gene lost 3 bases, with 10 bases spanning the gap.

The rearrangement links TRBV9 to TRBJ1-1; 10 nucleotides match TRBD1. The CDR3 totals 14 residues. Germline V gene lookup returns CDR1 SGDLS and CDR2 YYNGEE. V lost 0 bases, J lost 6 bases, and 2 bases stayed unmatched. CDR3 bases: TGTGCCAGCAGCGTAGGGACAGGGGGTTCTGAAGCTTTCTTT. The encoded protein is CASSVGTGGSEAFF. The full variable domain, in which reference TRBV9 and TRBJ1-1 provide the parts outside the CDR3, is DSGVTQTPKHLITATGQRVTLRCSPRSGDLSVYWYQQSLDQGLQFLIQYYNGEERAKGNILERFSAQQFPDLHSELNLSSLELGDSALYFCASSVGTGGSEAFFGQGTRLTVV.

This clone was observed a handful of times. This chain joins TRBV18 and TRBJ1-5, with D unclear. Germline V gene data show CDR1 as KGHSH and CDR2 as LQKENI. Trimming took 2 bases from V and 1 from J, leaving 12 bases between them. The CDR3 extends over 16 amino acids. CDR3 DNA sequence: TGTGCCAGCTCACCAGTTCCCCCCATCAGCAATCAGCCCCAGCATTTT. Its protein product is CASSPVPPISNQPQHF.

This rearrangement joins TRBV12-3 or TRBV12-4 to TRBJ1-1; D call uncertain. The CDR3 is made up of 13 amino acids. Trimming pared 7 bases from V and 3 bases from J, leaving 12 bases between. CDR3: CASTLSTDTEAFF. The CDR3, as DNA: TGTGCCAGCACCCTATCTACGGACACTGAAGCTTTCTTT.